This is a list of T cell receptor beta chains from one sample in a study of identical twins. TCRdb recomputed calls from the 5' RACE reads with MiXCR, one row per CDR3 protein. The table includes 700,000 or so distinct CDR3 sequences, 8.5% to 9% detected once. The sample was also linked to a second study, of yellow fever vaccine responses in identical twins.

Sequencing was performed on PBMCs. Source of these receptors: a woman aged 18-29 years in good health. CDR3s include the opening cysteine and the closing phenylalanine or tryptophan. D genes are given only for firm matches. For some rows the clone size is stated as once, few or many, or as a class when expanded; others skip it.

V: TRBV6-1; size: many; D: TRBD2; length: 16; J: TRBJ2-1; DNA: TGTGCCAGCAGAGAAGGTCTAGCGGGGTGGAACAATGAGCAGTTCTTC; CDR3: CASREGLAGWNNEQFF
V: TRBV5-1; size: NA; D: NA; length: 14; J: TRBJ2-1; DNA: TGCGCCAGCAGCCCCGGGACAACTAACAATGAGCAGTTCTTC; CDR3: CASSPGTTNNEQFF
V: TRBV29-1; size: many; D: NA; length: 15; J: TRBJ2-1; DNA: TGCAGCGTAGCCGGGACACCGAGCTCCTACAATGAGCAGTTCTTC; CDR3: CSVAGTPSSYNEQFF
V: TRBV29-1; size: many; D: TRBD2; length: 15; J: TRBJ2-7; DNA: TGCAGCGGGCTTGGGGAGCGGGAGGACTTCTACGAGCAGTACTTC; CDR3: CSGLGEREDFYEQYF
V: TRBV28; size: many; D: TRBD1; length: 14; J: TRBJ2-7; DNA: TGTGCCAGCAGGCGGCAGGGGGCGCTCCACGAGCAGTACTTC; CDR3: CASRRQGALHEQYF
V: TRBV28; size: NA; D: NA; length: 13; J: TRBJ2-7; DNA: TGTGCCAGCAGAGGTCGGGGAAGCTACGAGCAGTACTTC; CDR3: CASRGRGSYEQYF
V: TRBV27; size: NA; D: NA; length: 14; J: TRBJ2-2; DNA: TGTGCCAGCAGACAGTCTCCCAGGGCCGGGGAGCTGTTTTTT; CDR3: CASRQSPRAGELFF
V: TRBV15; size: NA; D: TRBD1; length: 13; J: TRBJ2-7; DNA: TGTGCCACCAGCCGGGACAGGATGTACGAGCAGTACTTC; CDR3: CATSRDRMYEQYF
V: TRBV6-1; size: few; D: TRBD2; length: 13; J: TRBJ2-5; DNA: TGTGCCAGCAGTCGAGCGGGACGGGAGACCCAGTACTTC; CDR3: CASSRAGRETQYF
V: TRBV5-1; size: many; D: NA; length: 13; J: TRBJ1-1; DNA: TGCGCCAGCAGCCCCCCGAACAGCCTTGAAGCTTTCTTT; CDR3: CASSPPNSLEAFF
V: TRBV3-1; size: few; D: NA; length: 14; J: TRBJ1-6; DNA: TGTGCCAGCAGTCGGGCAGGGCCGGGTTTTTCCCTCCACTTT; CDR3: CASSRAGPGFSLHF
V: TRBV3-1; size: few; D: TRBD2; length: 16; J: TRBJ2-5; DNA: TGTGCCAGCAGCCAAGTATTAGCGGGGGGTAGAAAGACCCAGTACTTC; CDR3: CASSQVLAGGRKTQYF
V: TRBV2; size: NA; D: NA; length: 14; J: TRBJ2-3; DNA: TGTGCCAGCAGCCAGTTATCCAGGATCGATACGCAGTATTTT; CDR3: CASSQLSRIDTQYF
V: TRBV27; size: many; D: TRBD2; length: 16; J: TRBJ2-1; DNA: TGTGCCAGCAGTTTAATCCCTAGCGGGAGCGCAAATGAGCAGTTCTTC; CDR3: CASSLIPSGSANEQFF
V: TRBV12-3/TRBV12-4; size: few; D: NA; length: 14; J: TRBJ2-2; DNA: TGTGCCAGCAGTTTGTCTCGAGGGTCCGGGGAGCTGTTTTTT; CDR3: CASSLSRGSGELFF
V: TRBV20-1; size: NA; D: NA; length: 13; J: TRBJ2-5; DNA: TGCAGTGCTCCGAACAGGGTCCAAGAGACCCAGTACTTC; CDR3: CSAPNRVQETQYF